This T cell receptor (beta chain) was sequenced during a study of T-cell memory formation after mild COVID-19. Findings and caveats of the study: Those CD4+ clones that contracted were mainly in CM and EM (CD8+ ones in EMRA).

Trimming pared 3 bases from V and 5 bases from J, leaving 14 bases between. CDR1 is SGDLS and CDR2 is YYNGEE in the germline V gene. The CDR3 is 14 amino acids. TCRdb re-analysed the 5' RACE reads in MiXCR, keeping a single row per CDR3 protein. The sample records around 440,000 distinct CDR3 sequences, over 15% being singletons. This clonotype came up a few times. Its specificity is unknown. The specimen sequenced was PBMCs or a T cell subset sorted from them (not recorded which). The clonotype originates from an adult woman who had mild COVID-19 (a few samples of this study predate the infection). Cell type and time point are not known. V and J are TRBV9 and TRBJ1-1; D gene uncertain. This CDR3 is CASSGRAGLTEAFF. The CDR3 DNA sequence: TGTGCCAGCAGCGGCCGGGCCGGCTTAACTGAAGCTTTCTTT.